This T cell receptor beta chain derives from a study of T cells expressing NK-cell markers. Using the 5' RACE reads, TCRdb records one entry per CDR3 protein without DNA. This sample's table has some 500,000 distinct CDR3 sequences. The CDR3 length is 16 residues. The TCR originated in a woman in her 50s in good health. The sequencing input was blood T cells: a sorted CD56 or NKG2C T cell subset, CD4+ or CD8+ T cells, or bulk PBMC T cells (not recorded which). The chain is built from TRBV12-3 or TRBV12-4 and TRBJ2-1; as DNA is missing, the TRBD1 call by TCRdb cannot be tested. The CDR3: CASSPPLAPQGNEQFF.